The 14 T cell receptor beta chains reported below all come from one sample, sequenced in a study of naive and memory T cell subsets. The antigens of these receptors remain unknown. The beta constant-region primer was an equimolar mix of two oligonucleotides covering TRBC1 and TRBC2. Ligated cDNA was amplified by four rounds of PCR with nested alpha and beta constant-region primers and SP2. Using its own MiXCR run on the UMI-ligation and nested PCR reads, TCRdb lists one record per CDR3 protein. This sample yields approximately 100,000 distinct CDR3 sequences, of which 14% are seen a single time; around 2.7% belongs to the top ten. The study's findings and limits: Possibly reflecting memory cells re-expressing CD45RA, a few larger clonotypes occurred in naive repertoires, especially CD8.

The sample was naive CD8+ T cells from blood. These receptors were collected from a human donor in good health.

This clonotype has a count of ten or more. The chain couples TRBV5-5 to TRBJ2-3, with 8 bases identical to TRBD2. This CDR3 is 17 amino acids long. Germline V CDR1 and CDR2: SGHKS, YYEKEE (reference sequence). The junction had 10 bases not matched to a gene; V was cut back by 2 bases and J by 2 bases. For the CDR3, the DNA is TGTGCCAGCAGCTTAACGCAGCGGGGGACCTACACAGATACGCAGTATTTT. It translates to CASSLTQRGTYTDTQYF. Full variable domain (outside the CDR3, taken from reference TRBV5-5 and TRBJ2-3): DAGVTQSPTHLIKTRGQQVTLRCSPISGHKSVSWYQQVLGQGPQFIFQYYEKEERGRGNFPDRFSARQFPNYSSELNVNALLLGDSALYLCASSLTQRGTYTDTQYFGPGTRLTVL.

J is TRBJ2-3 and V is TRBV6-5; 12 nucleotides agree with TRBD2. Germline assignment: CDR1 MNHEY and CDR2 SVGAGI. The CDR3 sequence is 15 residues long. The junction had 6 bases not matched to a gene; V was cut back by 7 bases and J by 4 bases. As DNA, the CDR3 is TGTGCCAGCACGTCTAGCGGGGGGGGGCCAGATACGCAGTATTTT. It encodes CASTSSGGGPDTQYF.

This clonotype was seen more than once but under ten times. The rearrangement links TRBV25-1 to TRBJ1-4, with D perhaps TRBD1 (5 bases). V lost 1 base to trimming and J lost 12 bases, with 9 bases between them. The V gene's germline CDR1 is MGHDK and CDR2 SYGVNS. This CDR3 spans 12 amino acids. The CDR3 DNA reads TGTGCCAGCAGTGAATTCGACAGAGAACTGTTTTTT. Translated, it gives CASSEFDRELFF.

The V call is TRBV2, the J call TRBJ2-7, with 11 nucleotides matching TRBD1. V dropped 7 bases and J dropped 6; count of bases not matched to a gene: 8. CDR1 is SNHLY and CDR2 is FYNNEI in the germline V gene. CDR3 size: 14 residues. In nucleotides, the CDR3 is TGTGCCAGCAATGAGGGACAGGGGGTTAGCGAGCAGTACTTC. As protein: CASNEGQGVSEQYF.

V usage is TRBV19 and J usage is TRBJ2-1, with D maybe TRBD2 (7 bases). Trimming left V 1 base short and J 0 bases short, with 13 bases between. The CDR3 extends over 17 amino acids. CDR1 and CDR2 from the germline V gene are LNHDA and SQIVND (reference sequence). CDR3 region: CASSIGGGAHSYNEQFF. CDR3 nucleotides: TGTGCCAGTAGTATAGGGGGGGGGGCTCACTCCTACAATGAGCAGTTCTTC.

This clonotype was counted between two and nine times. The V gene is TRBV7-9, the J gene TRBJ2-7; D possibly corresponds to TRBD1 (5 bases). CDR1 SEHNR and CDR2 FQNEAQ come from the germline V gene (reference sequence). Trimming took 5 bases from V and 2 from J, leaving 16 bases between them. CDR3 length: 15 residues. In DNA form, the CDR3 reads TGTGCCAGCAGCCCGACAGTTGTAAACCCCTACGAGCAGTACTTC. This translates into CASSPTVVNPYEQYF. The full variable domain, completed using reference TRBV7-9 and TRBJ2-7, is DTGVSQNPRHKITKRGQNVTFRCDPISEHNRLYWYRQTLGQGPEFLTYFQNEAQLEKSRLLSDRFSAERPKGSFSTLEIQRTEQGDSAMYLCASSPTVVNPYEQYFGPGTRLTVT.

The CDR3, as DNA: TGTGCCAGCAGCTCCCGCGTTGATGAGCAGTTCTTC. Amino acid sequence: CASSSRVDEQFF. The genes are TRBV9 and TRBJ2-1; D gene unclear. The CDR3 consists of 12 residues. Per the germline V gene, CDR1 is SGDLS and CDR2 is YYNGEE. Trimming removed 4 bases at V and 8 bases at J, with 10 bases between. The whole variable domain, filled in from reference TRBV9 and TRBJ2-1, reads DSGVTQTPKHLITATGQRVTLRCSPRSGDLSVYWYQQSLDQGLQFLIQYYNGEERAKGNILERFSAQQFPDLHSELNLSSLELGDSALYFCASSSRVDEQFFGPGTRLTVL.

The sample holds many counts of this clonotype. The rearrangement links TRBV18 to TRBJ2-7, with D possibly called TRBD1 or TRBD2 (5 bases each). V lost 6 bases, J lost 5 bases, and 11 bases lay in between. Germline V lookup: CDR1 KGHSH, CDR2 LQKENI. The CDR3 has 12 amino acids. The CDR3 nucleotides read TGTGCCAGCTCTGGGGACGGCGACGAGCAGTACTTC. It yields the protein CASSGDGDEQYF.

Ten or more counts support this clonotype. The chain joins TRBV28 to TRBJ2-1; 8 nucleotides agree with TRBD2. This CDR3 has 18 amino acids. Germline-derived CDR1 and CDR2 are MDHEN and SYDVKM. Unmatched junction bases numbered 13, after V lost 6 bases and J lost 0 bases. The CDR3, as DNA: TGTGCCAGCAGCCGCGTAGCGGGGAAAATCAGCTCCTACAATGAGCAGTTCTTC. This translates into CASSRVAGKISSYNEQFF.

In its sample, this clonotype was seen a few times. J is TRBJ2-2 and V is TRBV12-3 or TRBV12-4; D call uncertain. V was pared by 5 bases and J by 11 bases, with 12 bases between. CDR3 size: 12 residues. CDR3 sequence reads: CASSALDVELFF. CDR3 nucleotide sequence: TGTGCCAGCAGTGCCCTGGACGTAGAGCTGTTTTTT.

To note about this clonotype: A read error may produce the germline difference seen at one junction end. The chain employs TRBV7-8 and TRBJ2-2; D possibly uses TRBD1 or TRBD2 (5 bases each). CDR1 is SGHVS and CDR2 is FQNEAQ in the germline V gene. The CDR3 loop spans 18 amino acids. The CDR3, as DNA: TGTGTCAGCAGCTTCGTCCCCGGGGCCGCGGGTCCCACCGGGGAGCTGTTTTTT. This sequence encodes CVSSFVPGAAGPTGELFF. Full variable domain (outside the CDR3, taken from reference TRBV7-8 and TRBJ2-2): GAGVSQSPRYKVAKRGQDVALRCDPISGHVSLFWYQQALGQGPEFLTYFQNEAQLDKSGLPSDRFFAERPEGSVSTLKIQRTQQEDSAVYLCVSSFVPGAAGPTGELFFGEGSRLTVL.

This clonotype has at least ten counts. The rearrangement joins TRBV4-3 to TRBJ2-5, with no clear D. CDR1 and CDR2 (germline): LGHNA, YSLEER. Trimming cost V 1 base and J 2 bases, with 5 bases left between them. The CDR3 has 13 residues. The CDR3 region is CASSQGLQETQYF. The CDR3 nucleotides are TGCGCCAGCAGCCAAGGGTTACAAGAGACCCAGTACTTC.

This clonotype was counted ten times or more. The rearrangement uses TRBV28 and TRBJ2-5, with D perhaps TRBD2 (5 bases). The germline gives CDR1 MDHEN, CDR2 SYDVKM. V lost 4 bases, J lost 5 bases, and 17 bases lay in between. The CDR3 runs 15 residues. Here the CDR3 DNA reads TGTGCCAGCAGTTCAGGACTTAGGGTTGCGGAGACCCAGTACTTC. Its protein is CASSSGLRVAETQYF.

In its sample, this clonotype was seen many times. The chain is built from TRBV20-1 and TRBJ2-5, with 13 nucleotides matching TRBD2. The CDR3 spans 16 residues. CDR1 is DFQATT, CDR2 SNEGSKA, per germline (reference sequence). Trimming cost V 6 bases and J 2 bases; bases outside gene matches: 9. The CDR3 DNA sequence: TGCAGTGCCTTGACTAGCGGGGGGATCTTTCAAGAGACCCAGTACTTC. Translated: CSALTSGGIFQETQYF.